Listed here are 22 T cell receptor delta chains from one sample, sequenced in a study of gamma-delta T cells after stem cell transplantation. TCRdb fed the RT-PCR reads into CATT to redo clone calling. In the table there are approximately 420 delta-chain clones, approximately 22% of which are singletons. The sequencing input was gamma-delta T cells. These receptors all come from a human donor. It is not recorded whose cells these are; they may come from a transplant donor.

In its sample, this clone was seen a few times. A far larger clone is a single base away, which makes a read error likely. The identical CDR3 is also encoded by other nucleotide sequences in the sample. CDR3 loop: CALGARIGDTPHPRQMFF. In DNA form, the CDR3 reads TGTGCTCTTGGGGCCCGTATAGGGGATACGCCGCACCCCCGACAGATGTTTTTC. This sequence joins TRDV1 and TRDJ3; 9 bases are a match to TRDD3. The CDR3 is 18 amino acids. Unmatched junction bases numbered 15, after V lost 4 bases and J lost 11 bases. The V gene's germline CDR1 is TSWWSYY and CDR2 QGS.

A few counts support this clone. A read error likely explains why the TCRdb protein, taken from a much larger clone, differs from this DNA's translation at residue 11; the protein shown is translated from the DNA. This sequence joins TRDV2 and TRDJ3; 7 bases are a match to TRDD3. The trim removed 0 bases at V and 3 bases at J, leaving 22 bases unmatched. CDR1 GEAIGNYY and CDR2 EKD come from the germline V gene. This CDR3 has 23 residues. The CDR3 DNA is TGTGCCTGTGACACCGTTAATCGTGTTGGGGGAGACAGGAGTGGCTGGGACACCCGACAGATGTTTTTC. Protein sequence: CACDTVNRVGGDRSGWDTRQMFF.

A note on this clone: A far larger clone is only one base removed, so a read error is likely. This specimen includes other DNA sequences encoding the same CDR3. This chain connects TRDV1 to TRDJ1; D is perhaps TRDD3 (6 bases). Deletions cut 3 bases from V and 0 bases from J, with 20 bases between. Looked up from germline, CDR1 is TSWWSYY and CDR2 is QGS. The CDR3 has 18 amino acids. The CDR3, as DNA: TGTGCTCTTGGGGAGCTTTGCAGGGGGGGAAAGTACACCGATAAACTCATCTTT. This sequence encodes CALGELCRGGKYTDKLIF.

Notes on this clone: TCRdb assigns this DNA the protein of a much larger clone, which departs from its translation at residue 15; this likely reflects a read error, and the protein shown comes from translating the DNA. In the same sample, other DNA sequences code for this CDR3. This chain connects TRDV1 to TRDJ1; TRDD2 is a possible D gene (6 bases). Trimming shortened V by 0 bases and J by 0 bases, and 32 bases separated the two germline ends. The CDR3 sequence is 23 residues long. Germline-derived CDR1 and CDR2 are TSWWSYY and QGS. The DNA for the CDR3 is TGTGCTCTTGGGGAACTTAGTCCCCTTCCCCCACCAAGGGTACCGGGGGACACCGATAAACTCATCTTT. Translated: CALGELSPLPPPRVPGDTDKLIF.

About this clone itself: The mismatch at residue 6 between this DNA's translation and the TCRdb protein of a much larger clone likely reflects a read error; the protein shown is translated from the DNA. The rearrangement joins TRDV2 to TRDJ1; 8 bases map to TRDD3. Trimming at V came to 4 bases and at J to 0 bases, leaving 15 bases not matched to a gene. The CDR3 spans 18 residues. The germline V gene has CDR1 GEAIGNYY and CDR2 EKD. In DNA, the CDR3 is TGTGCCTGTGAGCGACCGGGGGATAGGAACCAAAACACCGATAAACTCATCTTT. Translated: CACERPGDRNQNTDKLIF.

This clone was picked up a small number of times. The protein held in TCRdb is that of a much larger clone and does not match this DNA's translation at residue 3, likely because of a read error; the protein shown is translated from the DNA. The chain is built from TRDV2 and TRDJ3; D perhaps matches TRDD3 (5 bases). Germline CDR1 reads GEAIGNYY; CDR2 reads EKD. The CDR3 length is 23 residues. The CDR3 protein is CAYDTVNRVGEDRSGWDTRQMFF. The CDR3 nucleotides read TGTGCCTATGACACCGTTAATCGTGTTGGGGAAGACAGGAGTGGCTGGGACACCCGACAGATGTTTTTC.

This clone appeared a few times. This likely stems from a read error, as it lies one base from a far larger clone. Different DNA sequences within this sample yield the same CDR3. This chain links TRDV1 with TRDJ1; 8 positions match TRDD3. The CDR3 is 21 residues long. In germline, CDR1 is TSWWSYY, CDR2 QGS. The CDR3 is CALGELLSYVGGIRYTDKLIF. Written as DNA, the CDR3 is TGTGCCCTTGGGGAACTACTCTCGTACGTTGGGGGGATAAGGTACACCGATAAACTCATCTTT.

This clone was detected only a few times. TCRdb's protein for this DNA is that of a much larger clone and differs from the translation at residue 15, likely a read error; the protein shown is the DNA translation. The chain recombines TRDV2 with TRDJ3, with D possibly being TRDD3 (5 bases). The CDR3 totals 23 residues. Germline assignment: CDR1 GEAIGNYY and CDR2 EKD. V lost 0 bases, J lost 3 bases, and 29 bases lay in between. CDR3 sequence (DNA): TGTGCCTGTGACACCGTTAATCGTGTTGGGGAAGACAGGAGTGACTGGGACACCCGACAGATGTTTTTC. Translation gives CACDTVNRVGEDRSDWDTRQMFF.

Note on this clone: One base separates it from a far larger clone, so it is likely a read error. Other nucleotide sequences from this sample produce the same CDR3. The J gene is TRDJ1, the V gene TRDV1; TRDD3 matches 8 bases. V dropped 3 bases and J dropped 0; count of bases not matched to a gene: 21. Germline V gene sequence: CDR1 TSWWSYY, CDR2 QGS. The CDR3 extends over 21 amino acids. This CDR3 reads CALGELLSYVGGIRYTDKLIF. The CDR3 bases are TGTGCTCTTGGGGAGCTACTCTCGTACGTTGGGGGGATAAGGTACACCGATAAACTCATCTTT.

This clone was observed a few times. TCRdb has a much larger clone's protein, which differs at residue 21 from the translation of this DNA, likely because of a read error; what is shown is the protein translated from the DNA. The DNA for the CDR3 is TGTGCCTGTGACACCGTTAATCGTGTTGGGGAAGACAGGAGTGGCTGGGACACCCGACAGATATTTTTC. This sequence encodes CACDTVNRVGEDRSGWDTRQIFF. This chain links TRDV2 with TRDJ3, with D possibly being TRDD3 (5 bases). The CDR3 contains 23 residues. Germline CDR1 reads GEAIGNYY; CDR2 reads EKD.

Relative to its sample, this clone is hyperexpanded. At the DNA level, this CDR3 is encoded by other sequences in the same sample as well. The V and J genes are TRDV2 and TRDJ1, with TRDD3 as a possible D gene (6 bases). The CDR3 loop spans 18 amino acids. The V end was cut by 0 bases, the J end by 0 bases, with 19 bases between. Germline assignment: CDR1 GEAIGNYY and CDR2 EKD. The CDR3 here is CACDTVGGPFGYTDKLIF. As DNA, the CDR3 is TGTGCCTGTGACACCGTCGGGGGACCTTTCGGCTACACCGATAAACTCATCTTT.

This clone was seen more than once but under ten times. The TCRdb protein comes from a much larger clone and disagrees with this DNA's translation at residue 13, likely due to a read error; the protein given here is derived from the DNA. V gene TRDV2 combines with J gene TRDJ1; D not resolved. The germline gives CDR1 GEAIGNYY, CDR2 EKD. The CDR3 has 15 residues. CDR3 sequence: CACDTLVSSTDKPIF. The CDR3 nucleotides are TGTGCCTGTGACACCCTCGTCAGTTCCACCGATAAACCCATCTTT.

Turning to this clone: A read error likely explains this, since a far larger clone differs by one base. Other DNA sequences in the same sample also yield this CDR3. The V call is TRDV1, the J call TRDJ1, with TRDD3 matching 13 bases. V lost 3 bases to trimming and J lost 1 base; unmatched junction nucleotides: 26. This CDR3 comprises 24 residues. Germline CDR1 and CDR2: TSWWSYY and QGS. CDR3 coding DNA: TGTGCTCTTGGGGAGCTAGGAATGTTTCCGTCTCGGTACTGGGGGATACGCGGCACCGATAAACTCATCTTT. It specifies CALGELGMFPSRYWGIRGTDKLIF.

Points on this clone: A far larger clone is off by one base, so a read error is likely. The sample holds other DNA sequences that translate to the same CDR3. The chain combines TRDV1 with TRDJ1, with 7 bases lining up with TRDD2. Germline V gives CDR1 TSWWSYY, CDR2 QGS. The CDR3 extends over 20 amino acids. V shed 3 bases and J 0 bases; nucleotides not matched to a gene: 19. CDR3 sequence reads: CALGEPPIFLGASYTDKLIF. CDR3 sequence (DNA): TGTGCTCTTGGGGAGCCCCCGATCTTCCTAGGGGCCTCGTACACCGATAAACTCATCTTT.

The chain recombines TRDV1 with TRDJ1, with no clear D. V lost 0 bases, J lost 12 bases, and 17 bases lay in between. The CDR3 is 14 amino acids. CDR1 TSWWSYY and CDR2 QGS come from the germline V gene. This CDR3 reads CALGELAHLSGIIF. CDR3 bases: TGTGCTCTTGGGGAACTAGCCCACCTGTCTGGCATCATCTTT.

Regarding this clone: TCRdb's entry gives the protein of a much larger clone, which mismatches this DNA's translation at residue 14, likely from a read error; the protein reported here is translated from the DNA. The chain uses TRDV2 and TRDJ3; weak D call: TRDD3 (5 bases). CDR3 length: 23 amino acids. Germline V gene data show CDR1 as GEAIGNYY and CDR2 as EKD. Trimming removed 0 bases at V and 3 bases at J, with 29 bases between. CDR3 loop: CACDTVNRVGEDRNGWDTRQMFF. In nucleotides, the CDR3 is TGTGCCTGTGACACCGTTAATCGTGTTGGGGAAGACAGGAATGGCTGGGACACCCGACAGATGTTTTTC.

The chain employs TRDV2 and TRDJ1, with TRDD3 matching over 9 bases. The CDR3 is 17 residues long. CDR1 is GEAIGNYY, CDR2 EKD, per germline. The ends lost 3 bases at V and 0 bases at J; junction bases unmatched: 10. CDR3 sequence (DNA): TGTGCCTGTGACGCCCTCGCTGGGGGATCGTACACCGATAAACTCATCTTT. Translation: CACDALAGGSYTDKLIF.

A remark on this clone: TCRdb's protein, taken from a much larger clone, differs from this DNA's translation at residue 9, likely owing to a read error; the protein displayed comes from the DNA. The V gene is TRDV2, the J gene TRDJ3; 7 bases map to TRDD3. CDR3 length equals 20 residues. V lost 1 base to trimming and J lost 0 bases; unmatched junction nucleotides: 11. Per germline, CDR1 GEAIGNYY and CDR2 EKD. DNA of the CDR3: TGTGCCTGTGACACGCCTGGGGGCCCAACCCCCTCCTGGGACACCCGACAGATGTTTTTC. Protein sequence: CACDTPGGPTPSWDTRQMFF.

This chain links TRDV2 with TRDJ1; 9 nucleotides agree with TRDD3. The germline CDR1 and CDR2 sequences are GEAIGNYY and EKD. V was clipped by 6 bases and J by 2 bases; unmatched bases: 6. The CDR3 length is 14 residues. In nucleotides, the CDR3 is TGTGCCTGTCAGCATCTGGGGGATACCGATAAACTCATCTTT. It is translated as CACQHLGDTDKLIF.

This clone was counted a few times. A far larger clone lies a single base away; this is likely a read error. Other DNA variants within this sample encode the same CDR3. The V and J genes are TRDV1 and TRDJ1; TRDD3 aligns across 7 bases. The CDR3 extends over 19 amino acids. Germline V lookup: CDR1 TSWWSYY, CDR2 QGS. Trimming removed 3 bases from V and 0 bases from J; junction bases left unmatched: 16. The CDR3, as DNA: TGTGCTCTTGGGGAGCCAGCTTCGAACTGGGGACCGTACACCGATAAACTCATCTTT. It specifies CALGEPASNWGPYTDKLIF.

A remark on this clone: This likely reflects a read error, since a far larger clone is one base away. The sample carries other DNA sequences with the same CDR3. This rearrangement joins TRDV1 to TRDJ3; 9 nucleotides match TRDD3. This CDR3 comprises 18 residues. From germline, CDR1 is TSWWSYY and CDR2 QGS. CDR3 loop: CALGARIGDTPHPRQMFF. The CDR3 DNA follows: TGTGCCCTTGGGGCCCGTATAGGGGATACGCCGCATCCCCGACAGATGTTTTTC.

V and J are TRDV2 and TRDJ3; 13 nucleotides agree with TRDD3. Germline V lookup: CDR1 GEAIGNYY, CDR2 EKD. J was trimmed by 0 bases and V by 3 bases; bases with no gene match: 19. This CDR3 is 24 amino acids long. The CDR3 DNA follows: TGTGCCTGTGACCAAGTAGCTTCTCCCACTGGGGGATACGAGGGCTCCTGGGACACCCGACAGATGTTTTTC. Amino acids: CACDQVASPTGGYEGSWDTRQMFF.